This is a list of T cell receptor beta chains from one sample in a study of cytomegalovirus exposure and HLA in healthy donors. Some clones are missing from TCRdb's copy, which holds only in-frame ones; the method was immunoSEQ multiplex PCR. The sample includes roughly 200,000 clones, roughly 84% seen only once; the top ten take 2.8%. The sample taken for sequencing was PBMCs. Receptor source: a young woman in good health and CMV-seropositive. The CDR3 runs from the conserved cysteine through the conserved F or W. D genes are given only for firm matches. Clone size is stated in some rows and not others, as once, few, many or a class when expanded.

clone_size j_call v_call d_call cdr3_nt cdr3_aa
NA TRBJ1-2 TRBV7-9 NA TGTGCCAGCAGCTCGACAGACTATGGCTACACCTTC CASSSTDYGYTF
NA TRBJ2-7 TRBV10-3 TRBD1 TGTGCCATCAGCCCCGACAGGGGACGAACCTACGAGCAGTACTTC CAISPDRGRTYEQYF
NA TRBJ1-4 TRBV5-1 TRBD1 TGCGCCAGCAGCTCGGGACAGGGGGCTGAAAAACTGTTTTTT CASSSGQGAEKLFF
once TRBJ2-3 TRBV9 NA TGTGCCAGCAGCGTAGAGTCGGGGGACACAGATACGCAGTATTTT CASSVESGDTDTQYF
NA TRBJ1-1 TRBV28 TRBD1 TGTGCCAGCAGTTTAACAGGGGGCGCTGAAGCTTTCTTT CASSLTGGAEAFF
NA TRBJ1-6 TRBV29-1 NA TGCAGCGTTGGACAAAGGGGTTCACCCCTCCACTTT CSVGQRGSPLHF
NA TRBJ1-6 TRBV9 NA TGTGCCAGCAGCAGGAGATCAGAGAATTCACCCCTCCACTTT CASSRRSENSPLHF
NA TRBJ1-6 TRBV5-1 TRBD1 TGCGCCAGCAGCTTGTACGGACAGGGGAATTCACCCCTCCACTTT CASSLYGQGNSPLHF
NA TRBJ2-1 TRBV13 NA TGTGCCAGCAGCTTAGGTGTGGGGCAACGCAATGAGCAGTTCTTC CASSLGVGQRNEQFF
NA TRBJ2-7 TRBV15 NA TGTGCCACCAGCAGAGACGTTGACTGGATGGGTTCCTACGAGCAGTACTTC CATSRDVDWMGSYEQYF
NA TRBJ2-3 TRBV4-3 NA TGCGCCAGCGGAAGGACTATCACAGATACGCAGTATTTT CASGRTITDTQYF
NA TRBJ1-2 TRBV6-5 NA TGTGCCAGCAGTCAGGCAGGATTTGGCTACACCTTC CASSQAGFGYTF
NA TRBJ2-3 TRBV5-1 NA TGCGCCAGCAGCTTGGGACGGGGGAGCACAGATACGCAGTATTTT CASSLGRGSTDTQYF
NA TRBJ2-3 TRBV4-2 NA TGTGCCAGCAGCCAAATGGGGGGGGCCCACACAGATACGCAGTATTTT CASSQMGGAHTDTQYF
NA TRBJ1-2 TRBV2 NA TGTGCCAGCAGTGACAGGGCGGGGGGCTACACCTTC CASSDRAGGYTF
NA TRBJ2-7 TRBV9 TRBD2 TGTGCCAGCAGCGTGTTAGCGGGGGGCCCCGACGAGCAGTACTTC CASSVLAGGPDEQYF
NA TRBJ1-3 TRBV6-5 NA TGTGCCAGCATTTCGGGAAACACCATATATTTT CASISGNTIYF
NA TRBJ2-3 TRBV4-2 NA TGTGCCAGCAGGGGGCCGGGACTGCTGTTTACAGATACGCAGTATTTT CASRGPGLLFTDTQYF
NA TRBJ2-2 TRBV5-6 TRBD2 TGTGCCAGCAGCCGGGGACTAGCGGGGGACACCGGGGAGCTGTTTTTT CASSRGLAGDTGELFF
NA TRBJ2-1 TRBV5-4 NA TGTGCCAGCAGCCCGCCCCGGGGGGAGCAGTTCTTC CASSPPRGEQFF
NA TRBJ1-2 TRBV18 NA TGTGCCAGCTCTCCCCAGGACAGCTATGGCTACACCTTC CASSPQDSYGYTF
NA TRBJ2-5 TRBV13 NA TGTGCCAGCAGCTTAGGGGCAACGGGAACCCAGTACTTC CASSLGATGTQYF
NA TRBJ2-2 TRBV5-4 NA TGTGCCAGCAGCGCCGCAGGGCTGGGGTTAGGGGAGCTGTTTTTT CASSAAGLGLGELFF
NA TRBJ1-4 TRBV5-1 TRBD1 TGCGCCAGCAGCCCGGGCCAAGGACAGGGAGATGAAAAACTGTTTTTT CASSPGQGQGDEKLFF
NA TRBJ1-5 TRBV2 TRBD1 TGTGCCAGCAGTGAGGCCGGGACAGGGGGCAATCAGCCCCAGCATTTT CASSEAGTGGNQPQHF
NA TRBJ1-5 TRBV6-6 TRBD1 TGTGCCAGCAGATCTGACAGGGCCCGCAATCAGCCCCAGCATTTT CASRSDRARNQPQHF
NA TRBJ1-2 TRBV5-1 NA TGCGCCAGCAGCTTGGACAGTAACTATGGCTACACCTTC CASSLDSNYGYTF
NA TRBJ1-4 TRBV4-1 NA TGCGCCAGCAGCCAGACCGGTGGCGGGGGAAAACTGTTTTTT CASSQTGGGGKLFF